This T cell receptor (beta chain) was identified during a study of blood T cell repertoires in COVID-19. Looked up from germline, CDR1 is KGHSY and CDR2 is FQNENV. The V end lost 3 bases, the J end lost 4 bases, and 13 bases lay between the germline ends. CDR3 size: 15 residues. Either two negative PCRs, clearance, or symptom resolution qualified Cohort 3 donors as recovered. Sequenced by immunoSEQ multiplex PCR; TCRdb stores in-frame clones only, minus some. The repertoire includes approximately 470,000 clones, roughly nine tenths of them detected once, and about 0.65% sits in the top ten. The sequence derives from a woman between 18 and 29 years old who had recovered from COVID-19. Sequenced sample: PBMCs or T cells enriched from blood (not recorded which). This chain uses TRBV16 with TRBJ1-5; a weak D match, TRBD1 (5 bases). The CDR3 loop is CASSHTTGGNQPQHF. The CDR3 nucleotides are TGTGCCAGCAGCCACACGACCGGGGGGAATCAGCCCCAGCATTTT. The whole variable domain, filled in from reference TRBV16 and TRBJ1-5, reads GEEVAQTPKHLVRGEGQKAKLYCAPIKGHSYVFWYQQVLKNEFKFLISFQNENVFDETGMPKERFSAKCLPNSPCSLEIQATKLEDSAVYFCASSHTTGGNQPQHFGDGTRLSIL.